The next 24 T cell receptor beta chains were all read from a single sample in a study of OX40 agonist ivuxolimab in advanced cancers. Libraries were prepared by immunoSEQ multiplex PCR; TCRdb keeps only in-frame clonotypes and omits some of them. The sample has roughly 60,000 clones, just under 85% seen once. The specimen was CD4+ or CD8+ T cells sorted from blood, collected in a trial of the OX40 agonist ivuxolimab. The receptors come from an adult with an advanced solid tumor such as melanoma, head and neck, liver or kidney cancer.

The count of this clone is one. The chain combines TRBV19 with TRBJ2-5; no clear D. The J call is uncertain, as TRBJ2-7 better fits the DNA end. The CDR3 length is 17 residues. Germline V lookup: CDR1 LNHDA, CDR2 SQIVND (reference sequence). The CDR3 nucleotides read TGTGCCAGTAGTATGAGAATGGTTTCCCAAGGGTTTTACGAGCAGTACTTC. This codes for CASSMRMVSQGFYEQYF.

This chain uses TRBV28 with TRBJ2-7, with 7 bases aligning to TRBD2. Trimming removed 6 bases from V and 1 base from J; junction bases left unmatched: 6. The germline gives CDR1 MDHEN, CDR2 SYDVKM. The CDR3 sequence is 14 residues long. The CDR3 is CASRQRGGSYEQYF. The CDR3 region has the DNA TGTGCCAGCAGACAGCGGGGAGGGTCCTACGAGCAGTACTTC.

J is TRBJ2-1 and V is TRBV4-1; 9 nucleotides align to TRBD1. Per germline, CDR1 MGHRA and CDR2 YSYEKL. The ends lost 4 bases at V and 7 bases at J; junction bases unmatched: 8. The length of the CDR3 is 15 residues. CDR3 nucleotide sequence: TGCGCCAGCAGCCGCCCGGGACAGGGTATAAATGAGCAGTTCTTC. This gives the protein CASSRPGQGINEQFF.

The CDR3 DNA follows: TGTGCCAGCAGCTTAAGGGGGCGGGAGGATCTTGGTGAGCAGTTCTTC. It codes for CASSLRGREDLGEQFF. V is TRBV7-6 and J is TRBJ2-1; weak D call: TRBD2 (8 bases). CDR1 SGHVS and CDR2 FNYEAQ come from the germline V gene. The V gene lost 2 bases and the J gene lost 9 bases, with 20 bases spanning the gap. There are 16 residues in the CDR3.

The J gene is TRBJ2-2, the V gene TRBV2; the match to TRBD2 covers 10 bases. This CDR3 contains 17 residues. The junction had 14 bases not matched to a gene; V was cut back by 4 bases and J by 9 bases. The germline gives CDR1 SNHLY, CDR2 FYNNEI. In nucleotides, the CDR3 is TGTGCCAGCAGTGTACCTAGCGGGAGTCTTAAATCCCGGGAGCTGTTTTTT. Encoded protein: CASSVPSGSLKSRELFF.

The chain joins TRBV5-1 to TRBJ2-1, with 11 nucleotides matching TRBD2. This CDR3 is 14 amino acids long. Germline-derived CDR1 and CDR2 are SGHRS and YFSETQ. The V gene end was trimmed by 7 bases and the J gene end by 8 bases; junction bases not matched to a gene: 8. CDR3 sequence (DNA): TGCGCCAGCCGTCTTAGCGGGAGGGAGGATGAGCAGTTCTTC. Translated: CASRLSGREDEQFF.

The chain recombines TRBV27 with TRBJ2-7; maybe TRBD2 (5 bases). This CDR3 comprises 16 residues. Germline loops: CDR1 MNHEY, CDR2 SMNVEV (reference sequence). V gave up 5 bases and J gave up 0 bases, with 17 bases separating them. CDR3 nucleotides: TGTGCCAGCAGTCCTCCGGGGAGAGGGAGCTCCTACGAGCAGTACTTC. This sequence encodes CASSPPGRGSSYEQYF.

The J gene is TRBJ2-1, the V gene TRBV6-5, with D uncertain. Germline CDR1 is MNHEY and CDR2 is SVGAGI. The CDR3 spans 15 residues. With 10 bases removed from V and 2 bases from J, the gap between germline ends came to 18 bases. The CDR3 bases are TGTGCCACACCCCCTCCGGACGGAGCCTACAATGAGCAGTTCTTC. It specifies CATPPPDGAYNEQFF.

The CDR3 loop reads CASKGGQRTDTQYF. In nucleotides, the CDR3 is TGTGCCAGCAAGGGGGGACAGCGCACAGATACGCAGTATTTT. The chain recombines TRBV6-5 with TRBJ2-3; D possibly corresponds to TRBD1 (7 bases). Germline loops: CDR1 MNHEY, CDR2 SVGAGI. This CDR3 has 14 residues. Trimming removed 7 bases at V and 1 base at J, with 12 bases between.

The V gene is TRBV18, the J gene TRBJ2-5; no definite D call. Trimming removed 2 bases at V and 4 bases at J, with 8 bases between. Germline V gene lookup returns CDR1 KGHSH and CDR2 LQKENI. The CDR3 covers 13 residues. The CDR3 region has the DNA TGTGCCAGCTCACCAGAGTCCAGAGAGACCCAGTACTTC. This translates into CASSPESRETQYF.

The CDR3 here is CASSYDRAYNEQFF. The CDR3 bases are TGTGCCAGCAGTTACGACAGAGCCTACAATGAGCAGTTCTTC. V and J are TRBV6-6 and TRBJ2-1, with TRBD1 as a possible D gene (5 bases). V was pared by 2 bases and J by 2 bases, with 7 bases between. The CDR3 runs to 14 residues. Germline CDR1 is MNHNY and CDR2 is SVGAGI (reference sequence).

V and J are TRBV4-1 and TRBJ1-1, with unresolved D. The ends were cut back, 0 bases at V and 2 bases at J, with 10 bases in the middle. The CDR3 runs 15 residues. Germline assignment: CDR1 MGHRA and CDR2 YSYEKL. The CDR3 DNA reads TGCGCCAGCAGCCAAGAGTGGGGAGGAAACACTGAAGCTTTCTTT. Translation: CASSQEWGGNTEAFF.

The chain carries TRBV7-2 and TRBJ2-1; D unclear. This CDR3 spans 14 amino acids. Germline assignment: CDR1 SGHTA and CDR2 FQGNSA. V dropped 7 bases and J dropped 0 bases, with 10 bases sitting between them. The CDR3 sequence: CASNLPSSYNEQFF. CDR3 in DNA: TGTGCCAGCAACCTCCCGAGCTCCTACAATGAGCAGTTCTTC.

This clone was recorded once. The CDR3 region has the DNA TGTGCCAGCAGCCCACTCGACTCTGGCCCAGATACGCAGTATTTT. Translation gives CASSPLDSGPDTQYF. The chain combines TRBV27 with TRBJ2-3, with unresolved D. V lost 6 bases to trimming and J lost 4 bases, with 17 bases between them. Germline V lookup: CDR1 MNHEY, CDR2 SMNVEV (reference sequence). CDR3 length: 15 amino acids.

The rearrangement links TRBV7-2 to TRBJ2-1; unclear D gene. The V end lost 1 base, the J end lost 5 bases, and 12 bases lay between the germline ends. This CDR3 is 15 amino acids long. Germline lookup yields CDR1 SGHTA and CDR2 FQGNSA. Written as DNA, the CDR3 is TGTGCCAGCAGCTTAGTTTGGTTAGAGCACAATGAGCAGTTCTTC. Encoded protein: CASSLVWLEHNEQFF.

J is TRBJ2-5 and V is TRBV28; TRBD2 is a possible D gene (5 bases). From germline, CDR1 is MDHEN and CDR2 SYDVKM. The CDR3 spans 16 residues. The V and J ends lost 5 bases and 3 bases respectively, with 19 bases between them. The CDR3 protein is CASSGLRSPLEETQYF. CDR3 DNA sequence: TGTGCCAGCAGTGGACTCAGATCCCCACTCGAAGAGACCCAGTACTTC.

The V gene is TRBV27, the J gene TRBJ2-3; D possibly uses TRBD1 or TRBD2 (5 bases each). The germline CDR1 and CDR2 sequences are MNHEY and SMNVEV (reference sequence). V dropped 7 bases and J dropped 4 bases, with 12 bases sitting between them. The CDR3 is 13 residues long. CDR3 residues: CASTQRGADTQYF. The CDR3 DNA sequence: TGTGCCAGCACTCAGAGGGGCGCAGATACGCAGTATTTT.

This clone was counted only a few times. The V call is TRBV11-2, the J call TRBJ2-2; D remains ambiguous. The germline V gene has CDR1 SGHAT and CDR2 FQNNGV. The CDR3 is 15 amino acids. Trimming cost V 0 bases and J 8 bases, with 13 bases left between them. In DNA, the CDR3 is TGTGCCAGCAGCTTAGAGCGCAGGCTCGGGGGGGAGCTGTTTTTT. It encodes CASSLERRLGGELFF.

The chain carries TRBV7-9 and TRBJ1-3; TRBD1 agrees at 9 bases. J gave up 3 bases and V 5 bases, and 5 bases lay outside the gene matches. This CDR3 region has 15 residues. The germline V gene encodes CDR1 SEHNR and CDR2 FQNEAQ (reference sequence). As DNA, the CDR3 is TGTGCCAGCAGCACCCGGGACAGGGTTGGAAACACCATATATTTT. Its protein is CASSTRDRVGNTIYF. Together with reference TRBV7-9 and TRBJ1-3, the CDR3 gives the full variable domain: DTGVSQNPRHKITKRGQNVTFRCDPISEHNRLYWYRQTLGQGPEFLTYFQNEAQLEKSRLLSDRFSAERPKGSFSTLEIQRTEQGDSAMYLCASSTRDRVGNTIYFGEGSWLTVV.

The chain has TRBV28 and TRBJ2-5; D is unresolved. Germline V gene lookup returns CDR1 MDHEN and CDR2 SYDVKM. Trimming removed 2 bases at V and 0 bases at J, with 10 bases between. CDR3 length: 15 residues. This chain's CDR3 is CASSLLRGYQETQYF. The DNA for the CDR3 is TGTGCCAGCAGTTTACTAAGAGGATACCAAGAGACCCAGTACTTC.

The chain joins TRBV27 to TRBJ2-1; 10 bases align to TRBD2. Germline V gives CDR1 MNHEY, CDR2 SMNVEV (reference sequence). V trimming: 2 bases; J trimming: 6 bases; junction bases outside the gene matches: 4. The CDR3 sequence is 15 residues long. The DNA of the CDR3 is TGTGCCAGCAGTTTAGAAACTAGCGGGACCAATGAGCAGTTCTTC. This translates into CASSLETSGTNEQFF.

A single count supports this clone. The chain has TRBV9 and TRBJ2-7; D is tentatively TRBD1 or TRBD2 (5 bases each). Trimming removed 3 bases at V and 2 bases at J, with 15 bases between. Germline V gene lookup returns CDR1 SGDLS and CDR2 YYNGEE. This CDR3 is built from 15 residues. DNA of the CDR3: TGTGCCAGCAGCGGAGGCATCGGGGACGCCTACGAGCAGTACTTC. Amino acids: CASSGGIGDAYEQYF.

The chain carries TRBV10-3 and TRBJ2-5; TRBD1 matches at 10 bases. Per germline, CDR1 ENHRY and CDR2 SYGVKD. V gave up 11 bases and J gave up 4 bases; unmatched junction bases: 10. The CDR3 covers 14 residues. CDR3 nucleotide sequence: TGTGCCTCGAGTGACGGACAGGGGGGAGAGACCCAGTACTTC. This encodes CASSDGQGGETQYF.

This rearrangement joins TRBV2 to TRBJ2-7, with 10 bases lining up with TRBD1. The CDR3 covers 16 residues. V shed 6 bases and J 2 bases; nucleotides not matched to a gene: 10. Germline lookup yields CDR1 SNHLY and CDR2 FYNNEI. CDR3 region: CASRKQLGTGAYEQYF. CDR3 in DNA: TGTGCCAGCAGGAAACAGCTCGGGACAGGGGCCTACGAGCAGTACTTC.